The rows below give T cell receptor beta chains drawn from one sample of a study of cytomegalovirus exposure and HLA in healthy donors. Clones were sequenced by immunoSEQ multiplex PCR, and TCRdb holds only the in-frame ones, with some missing. The sample is made up of about 92,000 clones, and the top ten hold 15% to 19% of it. Sequenced: PBMCs. Every receptor here comes from a man aged 50-60 years in good health and CMV-seropositive. The CDR3 runs from the conserved cysteine through the conserved F or W. D genes are given only for firm matches.

CASSYSPGQGFGYTF,TGTGCCAGCAGTTACTCGCCGGGACAGGGGTTTGGCTACACCTTC,TRBD1,TRBV6-5,TRBJ1-2
CASSPLGAGQNYGYTF,TGTGCCAGCTCACCGTTGGGGGCCGGGCAGAACTATGGCTACACCTTC,.,TRBV18,TRBJ1-2
CASREEAHGDTQYF,TGTGCCAGCAGGGAGGAGGCCCACGGAGATACGCAGTATTTT,.,TRBV6-5,TRBJ2-3
CASSLYPGVDEKLFF,TGCGCCAGCAGCCTCTACCCAGGGGTGGATGAAAAACTGTTTTTT,.,TRBV9,TRBJ1-4
CASSETGIYGYTF,TGTGCCAGCAGTGAAACCGGGATCTATGGCTACACCTTC,.,TRBV6-1,TRBJ1-2
CASSWEVSRGTEAFF,TGTGCCAGCAGCTGGGAGGTTAGCCGGGGCACTGAAGCTTTCTTT,.,TRBV5-6,TRBJ1-1
CASSYFPREVDNEQFF,TGTGCCAGCAGTTACTTCCCTAGGGAGGTAGACAATGAGCAGTTCTTC,.,TRBV6-5,TRBJ2-1
CASSDGGSFHNEQFF,TGTGCCAGCAGCGACGGCGGGAGTTTCCACAATGAGCAGTTCTTC,TRBD2,TRBV11-2,TRBJ2-1
CASSYTRTGVGGYTF,TGTGCCAGCAGTTACACTAGAACAGGGGTCGGTGGCTACACCTTC,TRBD1,TRBV6-5,TRBJ1-2
CASSPRDRGGGNTIYF,TGCGCCAGCAGTCCTCGGGACAGGGGTGGAGGAAACACCATATATTTT,TRBD1,TRBV4-1,TRBJ1-3
CASSQDREETQYF,TGCGCCAGCAGCCAAGATCGGGAAGAGACCCAGTACTTC,.,TRBV4-3,TRBJ2-5
CASSYSRVAGNTIYF,TGTGCCAGCAGTTACTCGAGGGTGGCTGGAAACACCATATATTTT,.,TRBV6-5,TRBJ1-3
CASSSRASNSPYNEQFF,TGTGCCAGCAGCTCACGAGCCAGCAATAGCCCATACAATGAGCAGTTCTTC,.,TRBV7-9,TRBJ2-1
CASSFGTGGTNEKLFF,TGTGCCAGCAGCTTCGGGACAGGGGGTACTAATGAAAAACTGTTTTTT,TRBD1,TRBV7-8,TRBJ1-4
CASSPGASSYEQYF,TGCGCCAGCAGCCCCGGAGCCAGCTCCTACGAGCAGTACTTC,.,TRBV4-1,TRBJ2-7
CASSQRHFSPVAGGDEQFF,TGTGCCAGCAGCCAACGCCACTTTAGCCCGGTAGCGGGAGGGGATGAGCAGTTCTTC,TRBD2,TRBV4-2,TRBJ2-1
CASSYGTSGRFETQYF,TGTGCCAGCAGCTATGGGACTAGCGGGAGGTTCGAGACCCAGTACTTC,TRBD2,TRBV7-8,TRBJ2-5
CASSVDRSSYNEQFF,TGTGCCAGCAGCGTAGATAGAAGTTCCTACAATGAGCAGTTCTTC,.,TRBV9,TRBJ2-1
CASSLRGTGELFF,TGTGCCAGCAGCTTGCGGGGGACCGGGGAGCTGTTTTTT,TRBD2,TRBV11-3,TRBJ2-2
CASSALSQNDQPQHF,TGTGCCAGCAGTGCCCTATCACAGAATGACCAGCCCCAGCATTTT,.,TRBV2,TRBJ1-5
CASSFARQGPNEKLFF,TGCGCCAGCAGCTTCGCGCGACAGGGCCCTAATGAAAAACTGTTTTTT,TRBD1,TRBV5-1,TRBJ1-4
CASSRIQGAEAFF,TGTGCCAGCAGCCGGATCCAGGGCGCTGAAGCTTTCTTT,.,TRBV5-8,TRBJ1-1
CASSGRSGQPQHF,TGCGCCAGCAGTGGACGGAGCGGTCAGCCCCAGCATTTT,.,TRBV10-2,TRBJ1-5
CASSLAGETQYF,TGTGCCAGCAGCTTAGCCGGGGAGACCCAGTACTTC,.,TRBV7-9,TRBJ2-5
CASSLSGRGLRSGYTF,TGTGCCAGCAGTTTATCGGGGCGGGGGTTAAGGAGTGGCTACACCTTC,.,TRBV27,TRBJ1-2
CASSYSTPTSDEQFF,TGTGCCAGCAGTTATTCCACACCGACTAGCGATGAGCAGTTCTTC,TRBD2,TRBV6-6,TRBJ2-1